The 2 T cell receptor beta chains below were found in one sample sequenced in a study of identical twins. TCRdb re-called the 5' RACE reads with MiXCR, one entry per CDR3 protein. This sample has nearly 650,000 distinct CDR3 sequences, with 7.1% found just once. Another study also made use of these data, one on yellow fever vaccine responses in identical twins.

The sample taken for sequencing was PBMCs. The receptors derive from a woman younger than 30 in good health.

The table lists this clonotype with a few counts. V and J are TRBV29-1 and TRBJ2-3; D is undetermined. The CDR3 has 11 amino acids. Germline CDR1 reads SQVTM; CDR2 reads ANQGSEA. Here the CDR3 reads CLFKGTDTQYF. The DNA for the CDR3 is TGCCTATTCAAGGGAACAGATACGCAGTATTTT.

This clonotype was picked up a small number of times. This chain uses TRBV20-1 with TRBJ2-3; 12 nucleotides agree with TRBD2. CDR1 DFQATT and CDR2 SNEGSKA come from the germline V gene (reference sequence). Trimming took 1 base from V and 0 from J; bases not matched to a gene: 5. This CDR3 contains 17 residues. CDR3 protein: CSARVGLAGISTDTQYF. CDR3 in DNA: TGCAGTGCTAGAGTAGGACTAGCGGGGATAAGCACAGATACGCAGTATTTT.